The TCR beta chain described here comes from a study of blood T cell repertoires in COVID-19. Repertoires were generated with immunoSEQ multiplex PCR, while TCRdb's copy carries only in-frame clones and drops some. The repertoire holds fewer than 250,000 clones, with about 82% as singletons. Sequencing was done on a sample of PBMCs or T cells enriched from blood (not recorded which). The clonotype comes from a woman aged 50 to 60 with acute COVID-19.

The CDR3: CASSLRSRETQYF. In DNA form, the CDR3 reads TGTGCCAGCAGTTTACGGTCCCGTGAGACCCAGTACTTC. The chain employs TRBV12-3 or TRBV12-4 and TRBJ2-5; no firm D call. V shed 2 bases and J shed 5 bases, with 9 bases lying between them. The CDR3 runs 13 residues.